The source of this T cell receptor beta chain is a study of shared clonotypes between healthy human individuals (dated by TCRdb to the early 2020s). Concerning the study at large: Two women and three men aged 18 to 49 years were included in the cohort. The study deeply sequenced blood TCR repertoires of several healthy adults to estimate repertoire size and the extent of clonotype sharing between individuals. Libraries were prepared and TCR repertoires were sequenced by different laboratories using diverse techniques, in order to increase sequencing depth and limit assay-specific biases. Per donor, leukapheresis produced somewhere between about 0.85 and 9.5 billion PBMCs.

Using the deep immunoSEQ assay, TCR CDR3 regions were amplified from genomic DNA by multiplex PCR. For each cell subset, the extracted genomic DNA was distributed evenly across all wells of several immunoSEQ 96-well plates, and each plate served as one replicate. For unsorted PBMC, 300 ng genomic DNA, equal to roughly 32,000 T cell genomes, was loaded into each replicate PCR. Ten immunoSEQ deep assay plates were used to sequence the unsorted PBMC genomic DNA. The purified libraries were quantified using a Qubit 3.0 fluorometer, sized with a Bioanalyzer 2100, and then quantified again using the KAPA Library Quantification kit. Every immunoSEQ 96-well plate was sequenced on a separate single-read 150-cycle Illumina NextSeq 550 flow cell. On the authors' methods: Because the immunoSEQ output held only junctional sequences and lacked quality scores, the filtering could not match the filtering applied to full-length reads. To assign V/J genes and CDR3, sequences were annotated against IMGT germline references using PyIR, a Python wrapper for IgBLAST v1.9. Reads were filtered out if the reads had weak V/J assignments (E-value above 1e-6), no CDR3, stop codons, out-of-frame junctions, or ambiguous translated residues. A V3J clonotype was defined by an identical inferred V gene, J gene, and CDR3 amino acid sequence. Percentage overlap between repertoires was calculated by dividing the number of shared unique clonotypes by the size of the smaller repertoire. Repertoire richness was assessed with RTK rarefaction, the Chao1 estimator, and Recon v2.1 estimates of unobserved clonotypes. TCRdb mirrors the immuneACCESS table, restricted to in-frame sequences. Some clones are absent from its copies; in checked studies, under half trace to an unresolved V gene, and the reason for the others is unknown. That table furnishes V, J and clone size, whereas the DNA furnished D and trimming. The sample table contains about 480,000 clones; only one count was recorded for roughly 85% of them. Approximately 13% of the sample is held by the ten biggest clonotypes.

For this chain, trimming is 3 bases at the V end and 3 bases at the J end, and the number of junction bases without a gene match is 5. Spanning cysteine to phenylalanine, the CDR3 consists of 15 amino acids. Only the CDR3 region is kept as DNA, spanning 45 bases read in frame from base 1. CDR1 and CDR2 (MDHEN, SYDVKM) derive from the germline V gene. Broader findings and caveats from the paper: Because the study included only a small number of donors, the genetic and exposure-history diversity represented was limited. Sampling was limited to blood, and TCR repertoires in tissue likely differ from TCR repertoires in blood. Pairwise subsampling led to the expectation that sequencing depth would affect the degree of clonotype sharing among donors.

Donors were healthy HIV-negative adults with no recently reported acute infections or vaccinations. All donors were Caucasian adults living in Nashville, Tennessee, USA. In the unsorted samples, around 81 million PBMCs were counted, and genomic DNA was extracted using the QIAamp DNA Blood Mini kit. Blood was obtained by leukapheresis, after which PBMCs were separated by Ficoll-Histopaque density gradient centrifugation and cryopreserved in liquid nitrogen vapor phase. Details on this clone: Its antigen has not been determined. Per-base quality was not reported, and no clone a single base away is much larger than it.

This clonotype originated in a woman between 40 and 55 years old in good health. Some clones in this sample may be carry-over from other donors' samples. The chain links TRBV28 with TRBJ2-5; TRBD1 matches 9 bases in the middle. The sequencing input was PBMCs. Read as DNA, the sequence is TGTGCCAGCAGTTTTCAACAGGGGGCGGAAGAGACCCAGTACTTC. Its amino acids are CASSFQQGAEETQYF.